The 20 T cell receptor beta chains listed next were all sequenced from one sample in a study of T cells in Graves' hyperthyroidism and ophthalmopathy. TCR beta CDR3 sequences were amplified from RNA transcripts. During a first-round RT-PCR of the TCR CDR3, the HTBI primer set was used. Using its own MiXCR run on the multiplex PCR reads, TCRdb lists one record per CDR3 protein. The data hold around 450,000 distinct CDR3 sequences, with roughly an eighth observed a single time. The sample taken for sequencing was blood. The receptors were sampled from a woman younger than 30 with Graves' hyperthyroidism.

The sample holds many counts of this clonotype. The V gene is TRBV10-1, the J gene TRBJ2-2, with a weak D call TRBD2 (6 bases). This CDR3 region has 13 residues. Between the trimmed V and J ends, which lost 6 bases and 6 bases, there was a span of 11 bases. Germline CDR1 WNHNN, CDR2 SYGVQD (reference sequence). CDR3 sequence (DNA): TGCGCCAGCAGGGAGGACTACGCCGGGGAGCTGTTTTTT. The encoded protein is CASREDYAGELFF.

The table lists this clonotype with a few counts. The rearrangement uses TRBV19 and TRBJ2-3; D not resolved. In germline, CDR1 is LNHDA, CDR2 SQIVND (reference sequence). This CDR3 region has 14 residues. Trimming stripped 3 bases from V and 5 bases from J, with 12 bases between. CDR3 amino acids: CASSMYSRRDTQYF. The CDR3 region has the DNA TGTGCCAGTAGTATGTACTCTCGAAGAGATACGCAGTATTTT.

The V call is TRBV7-8, the J call TRBJ1-2; D remains ambiguous. The ends were cut back, 0 bases at V and 0 bases at J, with 5 bases in the middle. This CDR3 has 14 residues. From germline, CDR1 is SGHVS and CDR2 FQNEAQ. The CDR3 coding sequence is TGTGCCAGCAGCTTAGCAACACCTAACTATGGCTACACCTTC. Amino acids: CASSLATPNYGYTF.

Remarks on this clonotype: A much larger clone lies one base from this, so it may be a read error. The chain carries TRBV7-2 and TRBJ1-5; D is unresolved. The CDR3 extends over 14 amino acids. CDR1 SGHTA and CDR2 FQGNSA come from the germline V gene. The DNA of the CDR3 is TGTGCCAGCAGCTTAGGGGGTTTAAATCCGCCCCAGCATTTT. Protein sequence: CASSLGGLNPPQHF. Variable domain in full (rest from reference TRBV7-2 and TRBJ1-5): GAGVSQSPSNKVTEKGKDVELRCDPISGHTALYWYRQSLGQGLEFLIYFQGNSAPDKSGLPSDRFSAERTGGSVSTLTIQRTQQEDSAVYLCASSLGGLNPPQHFGDGTRLSIL.

This clonotype was seen repeatedly, ten times or more. The J gene is TRBJ1-1, the V gene TRBV12-3 or TRBV12-4; 7 positions match TRBD1. This CDR3 has 14 residues. The trim removed 7 bases at V and 1 base at J, leaving 6 bases unmatched. CDR3 sequence (DNA): TGTGCCAGCACCCTAGGGGGCACGAACACTGAAGCTTTCTTT. Protein sequence: CASTLGGTNTEAFF.

The sample holds many counts of this clonotype. This chain connects TRBV29-1 to TRBJ2-2, with D maybe TRBD2 (6 bases). This CDR3 comprises 17 residues. V lost 2 bases and J 0 bases, leaving 16 bases between the germline ends. The germline CDR1 and CDR2 sequences are SQVTM and ANQGSEA. CDR3 nucleotides: TGCAGCGTTGAACAGGAGGGCAGGTCAGCGAACACCGGGGAGCTGTTTTTT. Translating it yields CSVEQEGRSANTGELFF.

This clonotype was counted many times. The rearrangement links TRBV13 to TRBJ2-7, with a tentative D call TRBD2 (6 bases). The V gene's germline CDR1 is PRHDT and CDR2 FYEKMQ (reference sequence). The length of the CDR3 is 15 residues. V was clipped by 4 bases and J by 5 bases, with 18 bases between them. The chain's CDR3 is CASSSRTSTPHEQYF. The CDR3, as DNA: TGTGCCAGCAGCTCAAGAACTAGCACGCCGCACGAGCAGTACTTC. Full variable domain (rest looked up from reference TRBV13 and TRBJ2-7): AAGVIQSPRHLIKEKRETATLKCYPIPRHDTVYWYQQGPGQDPQFLISFYEKMQSDKGSIPDRFSAQQFSDYHSELNMSSLELGDSALYFCASSSRTSTPHEQYFGPGTRLTVT.

At least ten counts were recorded for this clonotype. The V gene is TRBV3-1, the J gene TRBJ1-6, with no clear D. The CDR3 sequence is 17 residues long. Trimming left V 2 bases short and J 2 bases short, with 13 bases between. The germline CDR1 and CDR2 sequences are LGHDT and YNNKEL (reference sequence). CDR3 region: CASSQLTAITYNSPLHF. The CDR3, as DNA: TGTGCCAGCAGCCAACTTACCGCTATCACCTATAATTCACCCCTCCACTTT.

This clonotype came up many times. The rearrangement uses TRBV7-3 and TRBJ2-7; 7 nucleotides line up with TRBD2. The CDR3 has 13 amino acids. Germline trimming cut 5 bases from V and 3 bases from J; bases unmatched to any gene: 4. CDR1 is SGHTA and CDR2 is FQGTGA in the germline V gene. The CDR3 coding sequence is TGTGCCAGCAGCCTTACTAGCGACTACGAGCAGTACTTC. It codes for CASSLTSDYEQYF.

The chain joins TRBV28 to TRBJ2-7; D may match TRBD1 or TRBD2 (5 bases each). Trimming took off 9 bases at V and 1 base at J, with 13 bases between the two ends. From germline, CDR1 is MDHEN and CDR2 SYDVKM. This CDR3 is 13 amino acids long. CDR3 loop: CARARDRSYEQYF. DNA for the CDR3: TGTGCCAGGGCCCGGGACCGGTCCTACGAGCAGTACTTC.

This clonotype appeared a few times. V usage is TRBV27 and J usage is TRBJ2-7; 9 nucleotides agree with TRBD1. The ends lost 5 bases at V and 3 bases at J; junction bases unmatched: 2. This CDR3 spans 13 amino acids. Germline-derived CDR1 and CDR2 are MNHEY and SMNVEV (reference sequence). This CDR3 is CASSMGQGYEQYF. The CDR3, as DNA: TGTGCCAGCAGTATGGGACAGGGCTACGAGCAGTACTTC.

This clonotype was seen many times. This chain connects TRBV30 to TRBJ1-2; 11 nucleotides agree with TRBD1. The V gene end was trimmed by 3 bases and the J gene end by 4 bases; junction bases not matched to a gene: 1. Germline lookup yields CDR1 GTSNPN and CDR2 SVGIG (reference sequence). The CDR3 runs to 13 residues. CDR3 loop: CAWSGQGAYGYTF. The CDR3 coding sequence is TGTGCCTGGAGCGGACAGGGGGCCTATGGCTACACCTTC.

This clonotype occurred many times. The CDR3 is CASSPGVGSGNTIYF. CDR3 coding DNA: TGTGCCAGCTCACCAGGGGTAGGATCTGGAAACACCATATATTTT. The chain carries TRBV18 and TRBJ1-3; no definite D call. In germline, CDR1 is KGHSH, CDR2 LQKENI. Deletions cut 2 bases from V and 1 base from J, with 9 bases between. The CDR3 is 15 residues long.

A few counts support this clonotype. The chain links TRBV9 to TRBJ2-1, with D unclear. The V end lost 0 bases, the J end lost 6 bases, and 16 bases lay between the germline ends. The CDR3 length is 16 residues. The germline CDR1 and CDR2 sequences are SGDLS and YYNGEE. The CDR3, as DNA: TGTGCCAGCAGCGTAGCTCCCCACACGACTGGCAATGAGCAGTTCTTC. Its protein product is CASSVAPHTTGNEQFF.

For the CDR3, the DNA is TGTGCCAGTAGTATTGGGTCTAGCGGGAGATACGAGCAGTACTTC. Translating gives CASSIGSSGRYEQYF. The genes are TRBV19 and TRBJ2-7; 10 bases are shared with TRBD2. The CDR3 runs 15 residues. Germline V gene data show CDR1 as LNHDA and CDR2 as SQIVND (reference sequence). Trimming removed 3 bases from V and 4 bases from J; junction bases left unmatched: 6. Based on the CDR3 plus reference TRBV19 and TRBJ2-7, the full variable domain is DGGITQSPKYLFRKEGQNVTLSCEQNLNHDAMYWYRQDPGQGLRLIYYSQIVNDFQKGDIAEGYSVSREKKESFPLTVTSAQKNPTAFYLCASSIGSSGRYEQYFGPGTRLTVT.

In its sample, this clonotype was seen many times. The V call is TRBV12-5, the J call TRBJ2-3; weak D call: TRBD2 (6 bases). Trimming took off 5 bases at V and 7 bases at J, with 16 bases between the two ends. CDR1 LGHNT and CDR2 FRNRAP come from the germline V gene. There are 14 residues in the CDR3. CDR3 coding DNA: TGTGCTAGTGGTCCGGCTGTTAGCGGACATACGCAGTATTTT. This encodes CASGPAVSGHTQYF.

In this sample, this clonotype turned up many times. The gene calls are TRBV12-3 or TRBV12-4 and TRBJ2-3; D remains unclear. The V end was cut by 3 bases, the J end by 6 bases, with 7 bases between. The CDR3 sequence is 12 residues long. CDR3: CASSFPWDTQYF. The DNA of the CDR3 is TGTGCCAGCAGTTTCCCGTGGGATACGCAGTATTTT.

This clonotype was counted at least ten times. This sequence joins TRBV6-1 and TRBJ2-7, with 8 bases identical to TRBD2. The CDR3 length is 16 residues. Germline V gene sequence: CDR1 MNHNS, CDR2 SASEGT. V gave up 2 bases and J gave up 5 bases; unmatched junction bases: 11. The chain's CDR3 is CASSESSGSGMDEQYF. The CDR3 coding sequence is TGTGCCAGCAGTGAATCGAGCGGGAGCGGTATGGACGAGCAGTACTTC.

This clonotype was counted between two and nine times. This chain links TRBV5-8 with TRBJ1-2, with 9 bases lining up with TRBD1. The CDR3 extends over 14 amino acids. Germline lookup yields CDR1 SGHTS and CDR2 YDEGEE. V dropped 5 bases and J dropped 6; count of bases not matched to a gene: 8. For the CDR3, the DNA is TGTGCCAGCAGTTTCCGGGACAGGGTCCATGGCTACACCTTC. Residues: CASSFRDRVHGYTF.

This clonotype was detected a few times. The CDR3 protein is CASSQVKGAAHGYTF. The CDR3 DNA is TGTGCCAGCAGCCAAGTAAAGGGGGCGGCTCATGGCTACACCTTC. V usage is TRBV14 and J usage is TRBJ1-2; 7 positions match TRBD1. J gave up 6 bases and V 1 base, and 8 bases lay outside the gene matches. The CDR3 loop spans 15 amino acids. The V gene's germline CDR1 is SGHDN and CDR2 FVKESK.